These 29 T cell receptor beta chains were sequenced from one sample in a study of cytomegalovirus exposure and HLA in healthy donors. Amplification used 60 Vbeta primers and 13 Jbeta primers. Generated by immunoSEQ multiplex PCR, the TCRdb table keeps only in-frame clones and is missing some. The sample lists roughly 100,000 clones; about 78% were seen once. The material sequenced was PBMCs. Receptor source: a woman aged 40 to 50 in good health and CMV-seronegative.

This chain links TRBV18 with TRBJ2-1, with 7 bases lining up with TRBD2. Germline CDR1 KGHSH, CDR2 LQKENI. J gave up 4 bases and V 3 bases, and 3 bases lay outside the gene matches. The CDR3 is 14 amino acids. CDR3 loop: CASSPERDYNEQFF. CDR3 DNA: TGTGCCAGCTCACCGGAGCGGGATTACAATGAGCAGTTCTTC.

This rearrangement joins TRBV7-2 to TRBJ2-5; a weak D match, TRBD2 (6 bases). From germline, CDR1 is SGHTA and CDR2 FQGNSA. The CDR3 has 13 residues. Between the trimmed V and J ends, which lost 5 bases and 5 bases, there was a span of 12 bases. The CDR3 sequence: CASSPPRGETQYF. CDR3 bases: TGTGCCAGCAGCCCCCCCCGGGGGGAGACCCAGTACTTC. Combining the CDR3 with reference TRBV7-2 and TRBJ2-5 gives the whole variable domain GAGVSQSPSNKVTEKGKDVELRCDPISGHTALYWYRQSLGQGLEFLIYFQGNSAPDKSGLPSDRFSAERTGGSVSTLTIQRTQQEDSAVYLCASSPPRGETQYFGPGTRLLVL.

The chain carries TRBV7-9 and TRBJ2-1; TRBD2 is a possible D gene (5 bases). The V gene lost 1 base and the J gene lost 1 base, with 11 bases spanning the gap. The CDR3 length is 16 residues. Looked up from germline, CDR1 is SEHNR and CDR2 is FQNEAQ (reference sequence). CDR3: CASSLVAGPSYNEQFF. CDR3 nucleotides: TGTGCCAGCAGCTTAGTGGCGGGCCCTTCCTACAATGAGCAGTTCTTC.

The chain uses TRBV7-9 and TRBJ2-7, with 14 nucleotides matching TRBD2. This CDR3 has 18 residues. J gave up 1 base and V 3 bases, and 8 bases lay outside the gene matches. CDR1 and CDR2 from the germline V gene are SEHNR and FQNEAQ (reference sequence). CDR3 sequence (DNA): TGTGCCAGCAGCTTTCCGACTAGCGGGAGGGTGGGATCCTACGAGCAGTACTTC. Its translation is CASSFPTSGRVGSYEQYF.

The genes are TRBV21-1 and TRBJ2-7; the table's D call TRBD2 went unverified against the DNA. TRBV21-1 is listed as a pseudogene. The CDR3 sequence is 15 residues long. CDR3 residues: CASSTFSGSSYEQYF. The CDR3 region has the DNA TGTGCCAGCAGCACCTTTAGCGGGAGCTCCTACGAGCAGTACTTC.

The CDR3 protein is CASSLVLALNNEQFF. The CDR3 DNA is TGTGCCAGCAGCTTAGTCCTAGCGCTGAACAATGAGCAGTTCTTC. This chain connects TRBV7-8 to TRBJ2-1; weak D call: TRBD2 (6 bases). The germline V gene has CDR1 SGHVS and CDR2 FQNEAQ. The CDR3 covers 15 residues. V gave up 1 base and J gave up 5 bases, with 12 bases separating them.

V gene TRBV11-3 combines with J gene TRBJ2-1, with TRBD2 matching over 15 bases. The CDR3 runs 16 residues. Unmatched junction bases numbered 7, after V lost 4 bases and J lost 9 bases. Looked up from germline, CDR1 is SGHNT and CDR2 is YENEEA. Here the CDR3 reads CASSSGLAGGYGEQFF. CDR3 nucleotides: TGTGCCAGCAGCTCAGGACTAGCGGGAGGGTATGGTGAGCAGTTCTTC.

V gene TRBV7-8 combines with J gene TRBJ2-1; D is undetermined. Germline values: CDR1 SGHVS, CDR2 FQNEAQ. The germline V and J ends were trimmed by 1 base and 9 bases, with 7 bases remaining between them. CDR3 length equals 12 residues. Written as DNA, the CDR3 is TGTGCCAGCAGCTTAGACGGTAGTGAGCAGTTCTTC. As protein: CASSLDGSEQFF. Together with reference TRBV7-8 and TRBJ2-1, the CDR3 gives the full variable domain: GAGVSQSPRYKVAKRGQDVALRCDPISGHVSLFWYQQALGQGPEFLTYFQNEAQLDKSGLPSDRFFAERPEGSVSTLKIQRTQQEDSAVYLCASSLDGSEQFFGPGTRLTVL.

This clone was detected only a few times. The genes are TRBV27 and TRBJ1-5, with unresolved D. The germline V gene has CDR1 MNHEY and CDR2 SMNVEV (reference sequence). The CDR3 has 15 amino acids. Trimming pared 5 bases from V and 9 bases from J, leaving 20 bases between. In nucleotides, the CDR3 is TGTGCCAGCAGTCCTACTAGCCCGGGAATAGGGCCCCAGCATTTT. This gives the protein CASSPTSPGIGPQHF.

This chain links TRBV5-4 with TRBJ1-2; tentatively, D is TRBD1 (6 bases). V shed 0 bases and J shed 4 bases, with 13 bases lying between them. Germline CDR1 reads SGHNT; CDR2 reads YYREEE (reference sequence). The CDR3 loop spans 15 amino acids. CDR3: CASSLEAGASYGYTF. The DNA for the CDR3 is TGTGCCAGCAGCTTGGAGGCGGGGGCGAGCTATGGCTACACCTTC. Drawing the rest from reference TRBV5-4 and TRBJ1-2, the complete variable domain is ETGVTQSPTHLIKTRGQQVTLRCSSQSGHNTVSWYQQALGQGPQFIFQYYREEENGRGNFPPRFSGLQFPNYSSELNVNALELDDSALYLCASSLEAGASYGYTFGSGTRLTVV.

The DNA of the CDR3 is TGTGCCAGCATCCCTCTAGGAGGCCCTTCCTACGAGCAGTACTTC. This translates into CASIPLGGPSYEQYF. This rearrangement joins TRBV2 to TRBJ2-7, with D possibly TRBD2 on 5 matching bases. The CDR3 has 15 amino acids. Deletions cut 7 bases from V and 1 base from J, with 17 bases between. Per the germline V gene, CDR1 is SNHLY and CDR2 is FYNNEI.

The V and J genes are TRBV6-1 and TRBJ1-4; the D gene is possibly TRBD1 (6 bases). V was pared by 4 bases and J by 0 bases, with 12 bases between. CDR3 length: 16 amino acids. Per the germline V gene, CDR1 is MNHNS and CDR2 is SASEGT. The CDR3 protein is CASSAQPGATNEKLFF. The CDR3 DNA sequence: TGTGCCAGCAGTGCCCAACCAGGGGCAACTAATGAAAAACTGTTTTTT.

The genes are TRBV2 and TRBJ2-3; TRBD2 might be the D (6 bases). Trimming removed 11 bases from V and 4 bases from J, with 19 bases in between. CDR3 length: 14 residues. CDR1 and CDR2 (germline): SNHLY, FYNNEI. The CDR3 bases are TGTGCCTCGTTGGGCGGGGCGGGATCAGATACGCAGTATTTT. Encoded protein: CASLGGAGSDTQYF. The entire variable domain, with the rest obtained from reference TRBV2 and TRBJ2-3, is as follows: EPEVTQTPSHQVTQMGQEVILRCVPISNHLYFYWYRQILGQKVEFLVSFYNNEISEKSEIFDDQFSVERPDGSNFTLKIRSTKLEDSAMYFCASLGGAGSDTQYFGPGTRLTVL.

The genes are TRBV7-9 and TRBJ2-7, with 10 bases fitting TRBD1. This CDR3 contains 16 residues. From germline, CDR1 is SEHNR and CDR2 FQNEAQ (reference sequence). V shed 1 base and J 2 bases; nucleotides not matched to a gene: 5. For the CDR3, the DNA is TGTGCCAGCAGCTTAGATCAAGGGACAGGGGCCTACGAGCAGTACTTC. Translated, it gives CASSLDQGTGAYEQYF.

The chain joins TRBV5-1 to TRBJ2-5; TRBD1 is a possible D gene (5 bases). V dropped 2 bases and J dropped 4 bases, with 15 bases sitting between them. The CDR3 is 15 residues long. Germline-derived CDR1 and CDR2 are SGHRS and YFSETQ. CDR3 in amino acids: CASSLGLQQAETQYF. Here the CDR3 DNA reads TGCGCCAGCAGCTTAGGGCTCCAACAGGCAGAGACCCAGTACTTC.

This clone was observed once. As DNA, the CDR3 is TGTGCCACCAGCCCGAATGAAAAACTGTTTTTT. It encodes CATSPNEKLFF. V gene TRBV15 combines with J gene TRBJ1-4, with D uncertain. This CDR3 region has 11 residues. Germline V gene sequence: CDR1 LNHNV, CDR2 YYDKDF (reference sequence). V lost 5 bases and J lost 5, with 3 bases in between.

The rearrangement uses TRBV28 and TRBJ2-7; perhaps TRBD1 as D (5 bases). The germline V and J ends were trimmed by 2 bases and 5 bases, with 13 bases remaining between them. Germline CDR1 reads MDHEN; CDR2 reads SYDVKM. The CDR3 spans 14 residues. CDR3 loop: CASSLASGAHEQYF. CDR3 nucleotides: TGTGCCAGCAGTTTAGCTAGTGGGGCCCACGAGCAGTACTTC.

The rearrangement joins TRBV7-2 to TRBJ2-1; D ambiguous. V lost 5 bases to trimming and J lost 0 bases, with 11 bases between them. Germline assignment: CDR1 SGHTA and CDR2 FQGNSA. This CDR3 contains 15 residues. The CDR3 DNA reads TGTGCCAGCAGCGGCAGTGGCCGCTCCTACAATGAGCAGTTCTTC. The encoded protein is CASSGSGRSYNEQFF.

V usage is TRBV6-6 and J usage is TRBJ1-6; D remains unclear. Germline V gene sequence: CDR1 MNHNY, CDR2 SVGAGI (reference sequence). Trimming took 8 bases from V and 0 from J, leaving 8 bases between them. The CDR3 has 14 amino acids. Here the CDR3 DNA reads TGTGCCAGCTGGCCAAGCTCCTATAATTCACCCCTCCACTTT. This encodes CASWPSSYNSPLHF.

This clone was counted only a few times. CDR3 DNA: TGTGCCAGCAGCTGGGGAGGAGGCGAGACCCAGTACTTC. Amino acid sequence: CASSWGGGETQYF. This chain connects TRBV11-2 to TRBJ2-5; possibly TRBD2 for D (6 bases). V lost 4 bases and J lost 5, with 11 bases in between. Germline V gene data show CDR1 as SGHAT and CDR2 as FQNNGV. This CDR3 region has 13 residues.

This clone was detected a few times. The genes are TRBV6-5 and TRBJ1-3; 7 bases are shared with TRBD1. With 6 bases clipped from V and 1 base from J, the junction kept 3 bases outside the gene matches. CDR1 and CDR2 from the germline V gene are MNHEY and SVGAGI. The CDR3 spans 14 residues. The CDR3 protein is CASRQGTSGNTIYF. The CDR3 DNA reads TGTGCCAGCAGACAGGGGACTTCTGGAAACACCATATATTTT.

The rearrangement uses TRBV25-1 and TRBJ2-3; 7 positions match TRBD1. Germline V CDR1 and CDR2: MGHDK, SYGVNS. This CDR3 is built from 17 residues. V was clipped by 1 base and J by 0 bases; unmatched bases: 7. The CDR3 sequence: CASSESPGTVSTDTQYF. Written as DNA, the CDR3 is TGTGCCAGCAGTGAATCCCCCGGGACAGTTAGCACAGATACGCAGTATTTT.

This clone was counted a few times. The rearrangement joins TRBV2 to TRBJ1-4; TRBD1 is a possible D gene (6 bases). The V end was cut by 7 bases, the J end by 5 bases, with 11 bases between. The CDR3 is made up of 13 amino acids. The V gene's germline CDR1 is SNHLY and CDR2 FYNNEI. The CDR3 coding sequence is TGTGCCAGCAAGTTCCAGGGGAATGAAAAACTGTTTTTT. Its translation is CASKFQGNEKLFF.

V is TRBV5-4 and J is TRBJ2-7, with 11 bases identical to TRBD2. The germline CDR1 and CDR2 sequences are SGHNT and YYREEE (reference sequence). CDR3 length: 16 amino acids. V dropped 4 bases and J dropped 2; count of bases not matched to a gene: 8. CDR3 in DNA: TGTGCCAGCAGCACACCCGGGACTAGCGGTCCCTACGAGCAGTACTTC. Protein sequence: CASSTPGTSGPYEQYF.

The chain is built from TRBV28 and TRBJ1-5; possibly TRBD1 for D (6 bases). The ends were cut back, 2 bases at V and 0 bases at J, with 14 bases in the middle. Per germline, CDR1 MDHEN and CDR2 SYDVKM. The CDR3 has 17 residues. In DNA form, the CDR3 reads TGTGCCAGCAGTTTACCTCCCCGACAGGTTAGCAATCAGCCCCAGCATTTT. This codes for CASSLPPRQVSNQPQHF. The full variable domain, its missing parts supplied by reference TRBV28 and TRBJ1-5, is DVKVTQSSRYLVKRTGEKVFLECVQDMDHENMFWYRQDPGLGLRLIYFSYDVKMKEKGDIPEGYSVSREKKERFSLILESASTNQTSMYLCASSLPPRQVSNQPQHFGDGTRLSIL.

The V call is TRBV19, the J call TRBJ2-2; the match to TRBD1 covers 8 bases. The CDR3 length is 15 residues. Germline-derived CDR1 and CDR2 are LNHDA and SQIVND (reference sequence). V shed 5 bases, J shed 4 bases, and the junction held 6 bases outside the gene matches. The CDR3 spells CASSFRQGSTGELFF. CDR3 bases: TGTGCCAGTAGTTTTCGACAGGGGAGCACCGGGGAGCTGTTTTTT.

The V gene is TRBV6-5, the J gene TRBJ2-1, with a tentative D call TRBD1 (7 bases). Between the trimmed V and J ends, which lost 0 bases and 8 bases, there was a span of 17 bases. The germline CDR1 and CDR2 sequences are MNHEY and SVGAGI. The CDR3 has 16 residues. The CDR3 sequence is CASSYSIGGGRDEQFF. CDR3 DNA: TGTGCCAGCAGTTACTCGATAGGAGGGGGCAGGGATGAGCAGTTCTTC.

This clone was counted only a few times. The V call is TRBV5-6, the J call TRBJ2-5; D gene uncertain. The length of the CDR3 is 16 residues. The V end lost 4 bases, the J end lost 1 base, and 17 bases lay between the germline ends. Germline CDR1 reads SGHDT; CDR2 reads YYEEEE. Written as DNA, the CDR3 is TGTGCCAGCAGCGCGTCTTGGGCACTCCGCCAAGAGACCCAGTACTTC. Translated, it gives CASSASWALRQETQYF. Based on the CDR3 plus reference TRBV5-6 and TRBJ2-5, the full variable domain is DAGVTQSPTHLIKTRGQQVTLRCSPKSGHDTVSWYQQALGQGPQFIFQYYEEEERQRGNFPDRFSGHQFPNYSSELNVNALLLGDSALYLCASSASWALRQETQYFGPGTRLLVL.

Of note for this clone: A junction end diverges from the germline sequence, so it may reflect a read error. The CDR3 protein is CASSLGGLTMTDF. In DNA form, the CDR3 reads TGTGCCAGCAGCTTGGGGGGACTGACAATGACGGACTTC. The chain carries TRBV5-5 and TRBJ2-7; possibly TRBD2 for D (6 bases). Germline V gene data show CDR1 as SGHKS and CDR2 as YYEKEE (reference sequence). This CDR3 contains 13 residues.